This passage covers 5 T cell receptor beta chains from one sample sequenced in a study of T cell repertoires in cytomegalovirus infection. Each CDR3 protein is one row after TCRdb ran MiXCR on the reads. The sample carries about 360,000 distinct CDR3 sequences, roughly 18% recorded once. Sequencing was carried out using PBMCs. The receptors derive from a human donor in good health (CMV status not recorded). Some clones in this sample may be carry-over from other donors' samples.

The chain combines TRBV12-3 or TRBV12-4 with TRBJ1-1; D not resolved. This CDR3 comprises 13 residues. V dropped 2 bases and J dropped 1 base, with 5 bases sitting between them. CDR3 in amino acids: CASSLWANTEAFF. In nucleotides, the CDR3 is TGTGCCAGCAGTTTATGGGCGAACACTGAAGCTTTCTTT.

This clonotype was recorded many times. The V and J genes are TRBV7-9 and TRBJ2-3; the match to TRBD1 covers 10 bases. This CDR3 contains 14 residues. Germline CDR1 and CDR2: SEHNR and FQNEAQ (reference sequence). V was clipped by 5 bases and J by 3 bases; unmatched bases: 2. Here the CDR3 DNA reads TGTGCCAGCAGCACGGACAGGGGGACAGATACGCAGTATTTT. It translates to CASSTDRGTDTQYF. Combining the CDR3 with reference TRBV7-9 and TRBJ2-3 gives the whole variable domain DTGVSQNPRHKITKRGQNVTFRCDPISEHNRLYWYRQTLGQGPEFLTYFQNEAQLEKSRLLSDRFSAERPKGSFSTLEIQRTEQGDSAMYLCASSTDRGTDTQYFGPGTRLTVL.

This clonotype has a count of ten or more. The V gene is TRBV7-2, the J gene TRBJ2-3; D remains ambiguous. This CDR3 contains 14 residues. Germline V gene lookup returns CDR1 SGHTA and CDR2 FQGNSA. The germline V and J ends were trimmed by 5 bases and 2 bases, with 11 bases remaining between them. CDR3 coding DNA: TGTGCCAGCAGCCTCCGACTCCACACAGATACGCAGTATTTT. Residues: CASSLRLHTDTQYF.

The rearrangement joins TRBV20-1 to TRBJ2-7; 11 nucleotides agree with TRBD1. There are 15 residues in the CDR3. CDR1 and CDR2 from the germline V gene are DFQATT and SNEGSKA (reference sequence). Trimming cost V 5 bases and J 2 bases; bases outside gene matches: 8. This chain's CDR3 is CSASRTGGPTYEQYF. CDR3 in DNA: TGCAGTGCTTCTCGGACAGGGGGCCCTACCTACGAGCAGTACTTC.

The J gene is TRBJ1-1, the V gene TRBV2; 11 bases are shared with TRBD1. This CDR3 comprises 14 residues. Trimming took 6 bases from V and 6 from J; bases not matched to a gene: 6. Looked up from germline, CDR1 is SNHLY and CDR2 is FYNNEI. CDR3 region: CASRSGTGGPEAFF. The CDR3 DNA follows: TGTGCCAGCAGGTCCGGGACAGGGGGTCCTGAAGCTTTCTTT. The complete variable domain, with remaining parts taken from reference TRBV2 and TRBJ1-1, reads EPEVTQTPSHQVTQMGQEVILRCVPISNHLYFYWYRQILGQKVEFLVSFYNNEISEKSEIFDDQFSVERPDGSNFTLKIRSTKLEDSAMYFCASRSGTGGPEAFFGQGTRLTVV.